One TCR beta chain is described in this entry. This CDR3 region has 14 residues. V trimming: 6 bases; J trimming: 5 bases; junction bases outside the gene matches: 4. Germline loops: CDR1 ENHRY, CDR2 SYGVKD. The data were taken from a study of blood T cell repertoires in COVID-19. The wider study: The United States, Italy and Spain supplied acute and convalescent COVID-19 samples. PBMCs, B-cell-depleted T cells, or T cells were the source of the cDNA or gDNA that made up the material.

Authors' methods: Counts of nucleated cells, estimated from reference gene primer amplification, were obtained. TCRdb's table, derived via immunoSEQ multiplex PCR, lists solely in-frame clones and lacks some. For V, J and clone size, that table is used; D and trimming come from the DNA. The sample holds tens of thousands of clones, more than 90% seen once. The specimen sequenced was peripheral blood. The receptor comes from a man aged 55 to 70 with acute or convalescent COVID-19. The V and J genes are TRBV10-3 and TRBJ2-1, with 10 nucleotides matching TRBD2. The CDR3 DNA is TGTGCCATCAGCACTAGCGGGATACACAATGAGCAGTTCTTC. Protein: CAISTSGIHNEQFF.